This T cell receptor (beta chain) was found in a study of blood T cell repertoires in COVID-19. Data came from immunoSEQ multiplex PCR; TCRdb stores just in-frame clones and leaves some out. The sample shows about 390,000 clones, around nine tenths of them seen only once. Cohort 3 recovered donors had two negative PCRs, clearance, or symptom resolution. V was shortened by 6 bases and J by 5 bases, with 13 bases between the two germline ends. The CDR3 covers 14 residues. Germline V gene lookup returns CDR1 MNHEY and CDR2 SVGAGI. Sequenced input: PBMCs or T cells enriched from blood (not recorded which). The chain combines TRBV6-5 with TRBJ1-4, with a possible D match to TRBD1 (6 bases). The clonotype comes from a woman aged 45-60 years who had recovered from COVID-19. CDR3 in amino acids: CASSQGDNNEKLFF. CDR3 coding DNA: TGTGCCAGCAGCCAAGGGGACAACAATGAAAAACTGTTTTTT.